The next 27 T cell receptor beta chains were all read from a single sample in a study of blood T cell repertoires in COVID-19. The method was immunoSEQ multiplex PCR; TCRdb's version includes in-frame clones alone and lacks a portion of them. Of under 300,000 clones listed, just under 85% are singletons. The sample comprised peripheral blood. The receptors shown here come from a woman over 75 with acute or convalescent COVID-19.

This clone appeared a few times. Other DNA sequences from this sample encode an identical CDR3 as well. The chain couples TRBV3-1 (or the pseudogene TRBV3-2) to TRBJ1-1, with unresolved D. V lost 0 bases and J lost 10, with 12 bases in between. The CDR3 runs 13 residues. Germline values: CDR1 LGHDT, CDR2 YNNKEL (reference sequence). The CDR3: CASSQEGRAGAFF. The CDR3 DNA reads TGTGCCAGCAGCCAAGAAGGGAGGGCGGGAGCTTTCTTT.

The genes are TRBV6-5 and TRBJ1-2, with 7 bases fitting TRBD1. Germline loops: CDR1 MNHEY, CDR2 SVGAGI. The trim removed 6 bases at V and 7 bases at J, leaving 8 bases unmatched. CDR3 length: 13 amino acids. The CDR3 region is CASSTDRDSGYTF. The DNA of the CDR3 is TGTGCCAGCAGCACCGACAGGGACAGTGGCTACACCTTC.

The rearrangement links TRBV15 to TRBJ1-1; D ambiguous. There are 15 residues in the CDR3. Trimming cost V 1 base and J 6 bases, with 15 bases left between them. Per the germline V gene, CDR1 is LNHNV and CDR2 is YYDKDF (reference sequence). The CDR3 bases are TGTGCCACCAGCAGAGTGGGCAGGATCGATTCTGAAGCTTTCTTT. This encodes CATSRVGRIDSEAFF.

This clone is a singleton in its sample. This rearrangement joins TRBV6-2 or TRBV6-3 to TRBJ1-6, with 8 nucleotides matching TRBD1. CDR1 and CDR2 from the germline V gene are MNHEY and SVGEGT. The V segment lost 2 bases and the J segment 10 bases; nucleotides outside the gene matches: 19. The CDR3 is 19 residues long. The DNA of the CDR3 is TGTGCCAGCAGTTACGTCCGGACAGGGATTCAGGATTTAAGCTCACCCCTCCACTTT. This sequence encodes CASSYVRTGIQDLSSPLHF.

The rearrangement links TRBV2 to TRBJ1-4, with D hard to call. The CDR3 spans 11 residues. Trimming shortened V by 5 bases and J by 7 bases, and 5 bases separated the two germline ends. The germline gives CDR1 SNHLY, CDR2 FYNNEI. The CDR3 DNA is TGTGCCAGCAGTTCGCGTGAAAAACTGTTTTTT. Protein: CASSSREKLFF.

CDR3 protein: CASSPRRVNTEAFF. In DNA form, the CDR3 reads TGTGCCAGCTCACCACGCAGGGTGAACACTGAAGCTTTCTTT. This chain joins TRBV18 and TRBJ1-1; maybe TRBD1 (5 bases). CDR1 KGHSH and CDR2 LQKENI come from the germline V gene. This CDR3 contains 14 residues. Trimming cost V 1 base and J 0 bases, with 6 bases left between them.

This clone was observed a few times. This sequence joins TRBV29-1 and TRBJ2-3, with D possibly matching TRBD2 (7 bases). The CDR3 is made up of 16 amino acids. V lost 6 bases to trimming and J lost 8 bases, with 27 bases between them. Germline CDR1 is SQVTM and CDR2 is ANQGSEA. Written as DNA, the CDR3 is TGCAGCGTCCTATTGTTAGTGGGGGGGGCCTCTTTTACGCAGTATTTT. Its translation: CSVLLLVGGASFTQYF.

The chain carries TRBV28 and TRBJ1-1, with D unresolved. Trimming removed 5 bases from V and 11 bases from J, with 18 bases in between. Per the germline V gene, CDR1 is MDHEN and CDR2 is SYDVKM. This CDR3 has 13 residues. The DNA of the CDR3 is TGTGCCAGCAGTGGCCCCCTTGGGCAGATGGCTTTCTTT. Protein: CASSGPLGQMAFF.

The V and J genes are TRBV7-9 and TRBJ1-1; D is perhaps TRBD1 (5 bases). CDR3 length: 15 amino acids. The V end lost 1 base, the J end lost 5 bases, and 14 bases lay between the germline ends. The germline gives CDR1 SEHNR, CDR2 FQNEAQ (reference sequence). CDR3 sequence reads: CASSLGSGQLTEAFF. The CDR3 DNA is TGTGCCAGCAGCTTAGGTTCCGGACAATTGACTGAAGCTTTCTTT.

This clone appeared a few times. Here the CDR3 reads CASTVVGGQGANGQYF. The CDR3 nucleotides read TGTGCCAGCACCGTTGTGGGGGGACAGGGGGCGAACGGGCAGTACTTC. The chain combines TRBV28 with TRBJ2-7, with 12 bases matching TRBD1. Per germline, CDR1 MDHEN and CDR2 SYDVKM. This CDR3 comprises 16 residues. With 7 bases clipped from V and 9 bases from J, the junction kept 16 bases outside the gene matches. Full variable domain (outside the CDR3, taken from reference TRBV28 and TRBJ2-7): DVKVTQSSRYLVKRTGEKVFLECVQDMDHENMFWYRQDPGLGLRLIYFSYDVKMKEKGDIPEGYSVSREKKERFSLILESASTNQTSMYLCASTVVGGQGANGQYFGPGTRLTVT.

The chain employs TRBV7-9 and TRBJ2-3; the D gene is possibly TRBD1 (5 bases). This CDR3 spans 15 amino acids. Trimming left V 1 base short and J 5 bases short, with 13 bases between. Germline assignment: CDR1 SEHNR and CDR2 FQNEAQ (reference sequence). The CDR3 nucleotides read TGTGCCAGCAGCTTAGGGGGCAGGGATAGAGATACGCAGTATTTT. Translated, it gives CASSLGGRDRDTQYF.

Details on this clone: Germline and junction disagree at one end, which may indicate a read error. CDR3 DNA: TGTGCCAGCTTGGGGACAGGGGGCTATTATTCACCCCTCCACTTT. The encoded protein is CASLGTGGYYSPLHF. This chain connects TRBV5-8 to TRBJ1-6; 12 bases are shared with TRBD1. The CDR3 spans 15 residues. CDR1 and CDR2 (germline): SGHTS, YDEGEE.

By sample share, this clone is medium-sized (0.01 to 0.1%). The rearrangement joins TRBV4-2 to TRBJ1-2; 8 nucleotides match TRBD1. This CDR3 contains 15 residues. Per the germline V gene, CDR1 is LGHNA and CDR2 is YNFKEQ. With 0 bases clipped from V and 9 bases from J, the junction kept 9 bases outside the gene matches. CDR3: CASSQDQPGGIRYTF. The CDR3 DNA reads TGTGCCAGCAGCCAAGATCAGCCAGGGGGCATACGCTACACCTTC.

Only a few counts were recorded for this clone. V and J are TRBV28 and TRBJ1-6; D is unclear. Per the germline V gene, CDR1 is MDHEN and CDR2 is SYDVKM. The germline V and J ends were trimmed by 7 bases and 8 bases, with 15 bases remaining between them. The length of the CDR3 is 14 residues. The CDR3 reads CASTLIMPDSPLHF. The CDR3 coding sequence is TGTGCCAGCACCTTGATTATGCCGGATTCACCCCTCCACTTT.

The genes are TRBV23-1 and TRBJ1-1, with 7 bases fitting TRBD1. TRBV23-1 is classed as an ORF, of uncertain function. The J segment lost 1 base and the V segment lost 4 bases, leaving 9 bases of the junction unmatched. The CDR3 covers 16 residues. CDR3: CASSPKWRGQNTEAFF. The DNA of the CDR3 is TGCGCCAGCAGTCCAAAATGGAGGGGGCAGAACACTGAAGCTTTCTTT.

The V gene is TRBV5-1, the J gene TRBJ1-1; TRBD1 is a possible D gene (6 bases). CDR3 size: 14 residues. CDR1 is SGHRS and CDR2 is YFSETQ in the germline V gene. The V and J ends lost 1 base and 2 bases respectively, with 9 bases between them. CDR3 amino acids: CASSLQGQNTEAFF. The DNA of the CDR3 is TGCGCCAGCAGCTTGCAGGGACAAAACACTGAAGCTTTCTTT.

V usage is TRBV12-3 or TRBV12-4 and J usage is TRBJ2-7; D is ambiguous. V was trimmed by 4 bases and J by 3 bases, leaving 4 bases between them. The CDR3 has 11 amino acids. The CDR3 region has the DNA TGTGCCAGCAGTTCGGGCTACGAGCAGTACTTC. It is translated as CASSSGYEQYF.

This chain links TRBV7-3 with TRBJ2-2; D might be TRBD2 (5 bases). Germline CDR1 SGHTA, CDR2 FQGTGA. The CDR3 extends over 14 amino acids. V lost 4 bases to trimming and J lost 6 bases, with 12 bases between them. The CDR3 loop is CASSSNIGAGELFF. CDR3 sequence (DNA): TGTGCCAGCAGCTCGAACATCGGGGCCGGGGAGCTGTTTTTT.

This clone appeared once. The chain is built from TRBV19 and TRBJ1-5; 7 bases map to TRBD1. This CDR3 region has 14 residues. The germline V gene encodes CDR1 LNHDA and CDR2 SQIVND (reference sequence). The V segment lost 4 bases and the J segment 1 base; nucleotides outside the gene matches: 1. As DNA, the CDR3 is TGTGCCAGTAGTAGACAGGGAAGCAATCAGCCCCAGCATTTT. Translated: CASSRQGSNQPQHF.

The J gene is TRBJ1-2, the V gene TRBV6-5; D call uncertain. The CDR3 length is 15 residues. V was clipped by 5 bases and J by 0 bases, with 13 bases between them. Germline assignment: CDR1 MNHEY and CDR2 SVGAGI. The CDR3 loop is CASSRAAGANYGYTF. The DNA for the CDR3 is TGTGCCAGCAGTCGAGCCGCTGGAGCTAACTATGGCTACACCTTC.

This rearrangement joins TRBV28 to TRBJ2-7; tentatively, D is TRBD1 (6 bases). The CDR3 is made up of 13 amino acids. V shed 4 bases and J shed 4 bases, with 11 bases lying between them. The germline CDR1 and CDR2 sequences are MDHEN and SYDVKM. As DNA, the CDR3 is TGTGCCAGCAGTTCGGGACAAAAGTACGAGCAGTACTTC. It translates to CASSSGQKYEQYF.

The chain employs TRBV2 and TRBJ2-1, with a possible D match to TRBD2 (6 bases). Trimming left V 4 bases short and J 6 bases short, with 16 bases between. CDR1 is SNHLY, CDR2 FYNNEI, per germline. The CDR3 runs to 15 residues. The CDR3 loop is CASSAGTPTVNEQFF. The CDR3 region has the DNA TGTGCCAGCAGTGCCGGGACTCCAACGGTCAATGAGCAGTTCTTC. The full variable domain, rest sourced from reference TRBV2 and TRBJ2-1, is EPEVTQTPSHQVTQMGQEVILRCVPISNHLYFYWYRQILGQKVEFLVSFYNNEISEKSEIFDDQFSVERPDGSNFTLKIRSTKLEDSAMYFCASSAGTPTVNEQFFGPGTRLTVL.

The J gene is TRBJ2-5, the V gene TRBV4-1, with TRBD2 matching 14 bases. This CDR3 spans 17 amino acids. V shed 5 bases and J 5 bases; nucleotides not matched to a gene: 10. CDR1 MGHRA and CDR2 YSYEKL come from the germline V gene. The CDR3 DNA sequence: TGCGCCAGCAGCGCACGACTAGCGGGGGGGCCTGGGGAGACCCAGTACTTC. Translating gives CASSARLAGGPGETQYF.

This clone came up once. The chain recombines TRBV5-1 with TRBJ2-3, with 7 bases matching TRBD2. J was trimmed by 0 bases and V by 2 bases; bases with no gene match: 0. Germline V gene lookup returns CDR1 SGHRS and CDR2 YFSETQ. There are 14 residues in the CDR3. CDR3 sequence reads: CASSFSGSTDTQYF. The CDR3 region has the DNA TGCGCCAGCAGCTTTAGCGGGAGCACAGATACGCAGTATTTT.

The chain joins TRBV7-2 to TRBJ1-3, with D maybe TRBD1 (6 bases). Per germline, CDR1 SGHTA and CDR2 FQGNSA. Trimming took 3 bases from V and 9 from J, leaving 12 bases between them. The CDR3 consists of 13 residues. The chain's CDR3 is CASSFTSDSTIYF. CDR3 coding DNA: TGTGCCAGCAGCTTCACATCGGACAGCACCATATATTTT.

J is TRBJ1-2 and V is TRBV2; D call uncertain. Trimming shortened V by 7 bases and J by 6 bases, and 15 bases separated the two germline ends. The CDR3 loop spans 13 amino acids. The germline CDR1 and CDR2 sequences are SNHLY and FYNNEI. Written as DNA, the CDR3 is TGTGCCAGCACCCCGAGGGTCGGAAATGGCTACACCTTC. It codes for CASTPRVGNGYTF.

J is TRBJ2-5 and V is TRBV5-4, with D possibly TRBD2 on 5 matching bases. This CDR3 has 15 residues. The germline gives CDR1 SGHNT, CDR2 YYREEE (reference sequence). Between the trimmed V and J ends, which lost 2 bases and 3 bases, there was a span of 14 bases. CDR3 coding DNA: TGTGCCAGCAGCTTAGGCCAATGGGGAGAAGAGACCCAGTACTTC. Amino acid sequence: CASSLGQWGEETQYF.